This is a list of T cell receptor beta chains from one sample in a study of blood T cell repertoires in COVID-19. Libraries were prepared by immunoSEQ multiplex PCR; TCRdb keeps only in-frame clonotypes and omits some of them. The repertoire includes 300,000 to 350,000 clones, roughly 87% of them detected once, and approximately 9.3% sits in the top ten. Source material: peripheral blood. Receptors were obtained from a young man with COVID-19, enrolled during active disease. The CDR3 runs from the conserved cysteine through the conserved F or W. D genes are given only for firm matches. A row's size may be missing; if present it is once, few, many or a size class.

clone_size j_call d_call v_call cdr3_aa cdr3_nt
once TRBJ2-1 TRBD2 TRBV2 CASSSQRTSGGTSSYNEQFF TGTGCCAGCAGTTCCCAGCGGACTAGCGGGGGGACGAGCTCCTACAATGAGCAGTTCTTC
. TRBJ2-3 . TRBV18 CASSASTFLDSSSTDTQYF TGTGCCAGCTCAGCATCAACCTTTCTGGACAGCTCTAGCACAGATACGCAGTATTTT
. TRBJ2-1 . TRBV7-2 CASSLRVGGGEQFF TGTGCCAGCAGCTTACGGGTAGGGGGTGGTGAGCAGTTCTTC
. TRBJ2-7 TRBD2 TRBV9 CASSVGGLAGYYEQYF TGTGCCAGCAGCGTAGGAGGACTAGCGGGATACTACGAGCAGTACTTC
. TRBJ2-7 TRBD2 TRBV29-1 CSVGGGSGSTYEQYF TGCAGCGTGGGAGGGGGGAGCGGGAGTACCTACGAGCAGTACTTC
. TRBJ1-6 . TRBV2 CASSIDRTNSPLHF TGTGCCAGCAGTATCGACAGGACAAATTCACCCCTCCACTTT
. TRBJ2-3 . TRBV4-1 CASSLAYGRTDTQYF TGCGCCAGCAGCCTCGCTTATGGGCGCACAGATACGCAGTATTTT
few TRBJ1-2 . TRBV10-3 CAISESYSQSRHGYTF TGTGCCATCAGTGAGTCGTACTCACAGTCCAGACATGGCTACACCTTC
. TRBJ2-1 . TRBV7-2 CASSYRDNYNEQFF TGTGCCAGCAGCTACCGGGACAACTACAATGAGCAGTTCTTC
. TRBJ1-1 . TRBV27 CASSFGGFPHQNTEAFF TGTGCCAGCAGTTTCGGGGGATTCCCCCACCAGAACACTGAAGCTTTCTTT
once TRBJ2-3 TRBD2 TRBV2 CASSESSGGLSTDTQYF TGTGCCAGCAGTGAGTCTAGCGGGGGACTTAGCACAGATACGCAGTATTTT
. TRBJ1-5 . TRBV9 CASSPTFDQPQHF TGTGCCAGCAGCCCTACGTTTGATCAGCCCCAGCATTTT
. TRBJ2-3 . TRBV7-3 CASSAPGTPAFADTQYF TGTGCCAGCAGCGCACCGGGGACTCCCGCTTTCGCAGATACGCAGTATTTT
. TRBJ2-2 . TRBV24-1 CATSDFLQGRPGELFF TGTGCCACCAGTGACTTCCTACAGGGGAGGCCCGGGGAGCTGTTTTTT
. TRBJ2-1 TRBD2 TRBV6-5 CASRTPTSGGVEQFF TGTGCCAGCAGAACCCCCACTAGCGGGGGGGTTGAGCAGTTCTTC
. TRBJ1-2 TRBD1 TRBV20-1 CSPGEGARYGYTF TGCAGTCCTGGTGAGGGGGCCAGGTATGGCTACACCTTC
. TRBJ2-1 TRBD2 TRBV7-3 CASSLSPASGGAWFEQFF TGTGCCAGCAGCTTAAGCCCCGCTAGCGGGGGGGCCTGGTTTGAGCAGTTCTTC
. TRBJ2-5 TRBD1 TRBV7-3 CASSLNGQGIGETQYF TGTGCCAGCAGCTTAAATGGACAGGGGATCGGGGAGACCCAGTACTTC
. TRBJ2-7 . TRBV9 CASSVTASDHYEQYF TGTGCCAGCAGCGTAACGGCTAGCGATCACTACGAGCAGTACTTC
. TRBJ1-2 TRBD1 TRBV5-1 CASSLDLDRPNGYTF TGCGCCAGCAGCTTGGACTTGGACAGGCCGAATGGCTACACCTTC
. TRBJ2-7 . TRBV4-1 CASSQEGQGGYEQYF TGCGCCAGCAGCCAAGAAGGGCAGGGTGGATACGAGCAGTACTTC
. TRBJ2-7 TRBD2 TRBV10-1 CASSRSGLDYEQYF TGCGCCAGCAGTAGGTCGGGACTAGACTACGAGCAGTACTTC
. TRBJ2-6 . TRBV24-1 CATSDLRSQPGTF TGTGCCACCAGTGATTTAAGGTCCCAACCGGGGACTTTC
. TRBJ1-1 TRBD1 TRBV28 CASSSPGRGNLNTEAFF TGTGCCAGCAGTTCCCCGGGCAGGGGGAATCTGAACACTGAAGCTTTCTTT
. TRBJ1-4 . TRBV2 CASSPNREGKLFF TGTGCCAGCAGTCCTAACAGGGAAGGTAAACTGTTTTTT
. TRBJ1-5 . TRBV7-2 CASSLISGNNQPQHF TGTGCCAGCAGCTTAATTTCCGGGAACAATCAGCCCCAGCATTTT
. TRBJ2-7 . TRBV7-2 CASSIYGASYEQYF TGTGCCAGCAGTATTTATGGGGCTTCCTACGAGCAGTACTTC
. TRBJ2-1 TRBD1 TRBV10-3 CAISERTGGGGYNEQFF TGTGCCATCAGTGAGCGGACAGGGGGGGGCGGCTACAATGAGCAGTTCTTC
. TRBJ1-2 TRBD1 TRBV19 CASSRDRGRGGYTF TGTGCCAGTAGTAGGGACAGGGGGCGTGGAGGCTACACCTTC
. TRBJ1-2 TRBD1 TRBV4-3 CASSQDSPDRANYGYTF TGCGCCAGCAGCCAAGATTCCCCCGACAGGGCTAACTATGGCTACACCTTC
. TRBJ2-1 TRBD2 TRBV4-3 CASSLSGSSYNEQFF TGCGCCAGCAGTCTGAGCGGGAGCTCCTACAATGAGCAGTTCTTC
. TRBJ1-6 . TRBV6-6 CASILTPSGSPLHF TGTGCCAGCATCCTCACCCCCTCCGGGTCACCCCTCCACTTT
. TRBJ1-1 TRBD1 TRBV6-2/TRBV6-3 CASSYSVGQGPPNTEAFF TGTGCCAGCAGTTACTCGGTGGGACAGGGACCCCCCAACACTGAAGCTTTCTTT
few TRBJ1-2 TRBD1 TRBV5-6 CASSPQQGAGYGYTF TGTGCCAGCAGCCCTCAACAGGGGGCGGGCTATGGCTACACCTTC
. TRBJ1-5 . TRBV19 CASSMDSSNQPQHF TGTGCCAGTAGTATGGACAGTAGCAATCAGCCCCAGCATTTT
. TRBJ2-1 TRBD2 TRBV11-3 CASSLDWGSGREQFF TGTGCCAGCAGCTTAGATTGGGGTTCCGGGAGGGAGCAGTTCTTC
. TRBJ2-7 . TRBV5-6 CASSSPGFYEQYF TGTGCCAGCAGCTCGCCGGGATTCTACGAGCAGTACTTC
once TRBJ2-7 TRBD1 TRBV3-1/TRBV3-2 CASSQPGQGAYEQYF TGTGCCAGCAGCCAACCTGGACAGGGAGCCTACGAGCAGTACTTC
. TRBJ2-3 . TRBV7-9 CAIRWDSTDTQYF TGTGCCATCCGATGGGACTCCACAGATACGCAGTATTTT
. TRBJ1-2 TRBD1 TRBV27 CASSLSPGTDYGYTF TGTGCCAGCAGTTTATCGCCAGGGACAGACTATGGCTACACCTTC
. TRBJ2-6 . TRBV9 CASSDPSRGPRTGANVLTF TGTGCCAGCAGCGATCCTAGCCGCGGACCTAGAACTGGGGCCAACGTCCTGACTTTC
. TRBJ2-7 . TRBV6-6 CASSLLYEQYF TGTGCCAGCAGTCTCCTCTACGAGCAGTACTTC
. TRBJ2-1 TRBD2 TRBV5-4 CASSLGTMGNAEQFF TGTGCCAGCAGCCTCGGGACTATGGGAAATGCTGAGCAGTTCTTC
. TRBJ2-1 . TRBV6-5 CASSRETGYMGEQFF TGTGCCAGCAGCCGAGAGACAGGATACATGGGTGAGCAGTTCTTC
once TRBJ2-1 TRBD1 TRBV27 CASSFPTGGSYNEQFF TGTGCCAGCAGTTTCCCGACAGGGGGCTCCTACAATGAGCAGTTCTTC
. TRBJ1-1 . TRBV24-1 CATSDRNTEAFF TGTGCCACCAGTGATCGGAACACTGAAGCTTTCTTT
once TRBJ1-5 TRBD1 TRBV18 CASSPPGQGSNQPQHF TGTGCCAGCTCACCACCCGGACAGGGGAGCAATCAGCCCCAGCATTTT
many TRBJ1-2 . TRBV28 CASSFNRAGRSDTF TGTGCCAGCAGTTTTAATCGGGCAGGGAGGTCGGACACCTTC